This TCR beta chain was recovered during a study of response to subunit inactivated influenza vaccine. Study observations and caveats: Authors suggested few new T cells are recruited by each seasonal influenza vaccination.

CDR1 is SGHDN, CDR2 FVKESK, per germline. J gave up 10 bases and V 4 bases, and 7 bases lay outside the gene matches. This CDR3 region has 14 residues. A note on this clonotype: No antigen is known for it.

From the RT-PCR reads, TCRdb called clonotypes with MiXCR, one entry per CDR3 protein. The sample yields 700,000 to 900,000 distinct CDR3 sequences, around 20% seen once. The specimen was PBMCs from blood, collected 4 to 6 days after vaccination. The sequence derives from a middle-aged man who received an inactivated influenza vaccine. The chain is built from TRBV14 and TRBJ1-6; TRBD1 matches at 7 bases. In DNA form, the CDR3 reads TGTGCCAGCAGCCCCAGGACAGGAGGCTCACCCCTCCACTTT. This encodes CASSPRTGGSPLHF.